These 12 T cell receptor beta chains were all obtained from the same sample, sequenced in a study of blood T cell repertoires in COVID-19. Only in-frame clones appear in the TCRdb table, and some are missing; sequencing was by immunoSEQ multiplex PCR. The sample records 250,000 or so clones, roughly 89% being singletons. Sequencing was carried out using peripheral blood. All receptors come from a woman aged 40 to 50 who had recovered from COVID-19.

The chain couples TRBV19 to TRBJ2-5, with D hard to call. The CDR3 length is 13 residues. Trimming removed 5 bases from V and 4 bases from J, with 11 bases in between. Germline CDR1 is LNHDA and CDR2 is SQIVND (reference sequence). This CDR3 reads CASSPPRGETQYF. Written as DNA, the CDR3 is TGTGCCAGTAGTCCCCCTAGAGGAGAGACCCAGTACTTC.

V and J are TRBV19 and TRBJ1-2, with D unclear. The CDR3 is 17 amino acids. The V and J ends lost 5 bases and 0 bases respectively, with 19 bases between them. The germline V gene encodes CDR1 LNHDA and CDR2 SQIVND (reference sequence). CDR3 loop: CASSHLLSATTNYGYTF. CDR3 DNA sequence: TGTGCCAGTAGTCACCTTTTAAGTGCCACTACTAACTATGGCTACACCTTC.

The J gene is TRBJ1-2, the V gene TRBV7-9; no reliable D call. The CDR3 covers 14 residues. Germline V CDR1 and CDR2: SEHNR, FQNEAQ (reference sequence). The V gene lost 1 base and the J gene lost 7 bases, with 13 bases spanning the gap. The CDR3 reads CASSLGGGRGGYTF. The CDR3 DNA follows: TGTGCCAGCAGCTTAGGAGGCGGTCGGGGTGGCTACACCTTC.

The V gene is TRBV7-2, the J gene TRBJ2-1, with TRBD2 matching 11 bases. CDR1 and CDR2 (germline): SGHTA, FQGNSA. Trimming removed 6 bases from V and 3 bases from J; junction bases left unmatched: 4. The CDR3 is 15 residues long. The CDR3 region has the DNA TGTGCCAGCAGTGCTAGCGGGAGGAGCTACAATGAGCAGTTCTTC. Residues: CASSASGRSYNEQFF.

CDR3 nucleotides: TGTGCCAGCAGTCGAGGTGAAGCGGGGGGCCCCCTAGCCAAAAACATTCAGTACTTC. Amino acid sequence: CASSRGEAGGPLAKNIQYF. The V gene is TRBV6-6, the J gene TRBJ2-4; 9 bases map to TRBD2. V lost 5 bases, J lost 0 bases, and 14 bases stayed unmatched. CDR1 is MNHNY and CDR2 is SVGAGI in the germline V gene (reference sequence). The CDR3 extends over 19 amino acids.

Notes on this clone: The junction departs from germline at one end; a sequencing error may be responsible. The V and J genes are TRBV3-1 (or the pseudogene TRBV3-2) and TRBJ2-3; 10 nucleotides match TRBD2. The CDR3 is 14 residues long. CDR1 is LGHDT and CDR2 is YNNKEL in the germline V gene (reference sequence). The CDR3 DNA reads TGTGCCAGCAGTCAAGCGGGAGGGGAAGATACGCAGTATTTT. This gives the protein CASSQAGGEDTQYF.

The rearrangement links TRBV27 to TRBJ1-2; 8 nucleotides line up with TRBD1. The V segment lost 5 bases and the J segment 5 bases; nucleotides outside the gene matches: 16. This CDR3 spans 17 amino acids. From germline, CDR1 is MNHEY and CDR2 SMNVEV (reference sequence). CDR3 protein: CASSRKFADRGRYGYTF. Written as DNA, the CDR3 is TGTGCCAGCAGTAGAAAGTTCGCCGACAGGGGAAGGTATGGCTACACCTTC.

The chain employs TRBV27 and TRBJ1-5, with 9 bases fitting TRBD1. Germline V CDR1 and CDR2: MNHEY, SMNVEV (reference sequence). V lost 3 bases to trimming and J lost 6 bases; unmatched junction nucleotides: 6. CDR3 length equals 15 residues. The CDR3 reads CASSFLGTGRQPQHF. The CDR3 DNA follows: TGTGCCAGCAGTTTCCTCGGGACAGGGCGTCAGCCCCAGCATTTT.

The chain links TRBV7-2 to TRBJ2-1; perhaps TRBD2 as D (7 bases). The length of the CDR3 is 15 residues. Germline V gene sequence: CDR1 SGHTA, CDR2 FQGNSA. V lost 7 bases to trimming and J lost 4 bases, with 17 bases between them. The CDR3 loop is CASNQVGGGYNEQFF. CDR3 DNA sequence: TGTGCCAGCAACCAAGTAGGGGGGGGTTACAATGAGCAGTTCTTC.

This rearrangement joins TRBV5-1 to TRBJ2-7, with 7 bases lining up with TRBD2. Germline lookup yields CDR1 SGHRS and CDR2 YFSETQ. The CDR3 consists of 14 residues. With V trimmed by 4 bases and J by 6 bases, 10 bases remained unmatched. CDR3 coding DNA: TGCGCCAGCAGCCGTGGACTAGAAGGGGTCGAGCAGTACTTC. Protein product: CASSRGLEGVEQYF.

The chain combines TRBV28 with TRBJ2-2, with TRBD2 identical over 7 bases. The CDR3 sequence is 15 residues long. Germline V gene lookup returns CDR1 MDHEN and CDR2 SYDVKM. Germline trimming cut 5 bases from V and 0 bases from J; bases unmatched to any gene: 3. The CDR3 DNA sequence: TGTGCCAGCAGTCCGGGGGGTCCGAACACCGGGGAGCTGTTTTTT. This sequence encodes CASSPGGPNTGELFF.

The V call is TRBV7-9, the J call TRBJ2-7; D is unclear. From germline, CDR1 is SEHNR and CDR2 FQNEAQ (reference sequence). This CDR3 contains 11 residues. V shed 4 bases and J shed 3 bases, with 4 bases lying between them. CDR3 nucleotide sequence: TGTGCCAGCAGCTCTTACTACGAGCAGTACTTC. This translates into CASSSYYEQYF.